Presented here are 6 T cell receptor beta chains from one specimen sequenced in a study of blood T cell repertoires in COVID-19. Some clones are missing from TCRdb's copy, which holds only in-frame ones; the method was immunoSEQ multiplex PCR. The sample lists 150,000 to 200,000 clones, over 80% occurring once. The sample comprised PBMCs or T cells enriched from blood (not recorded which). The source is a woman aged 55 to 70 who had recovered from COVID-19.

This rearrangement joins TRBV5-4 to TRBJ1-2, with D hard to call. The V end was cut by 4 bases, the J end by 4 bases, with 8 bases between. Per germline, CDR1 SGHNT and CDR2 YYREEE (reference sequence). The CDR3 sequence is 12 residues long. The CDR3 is CASSHDIYGYTF. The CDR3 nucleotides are TGTGCCAGCAGCCACGACATCTATGGCTACACCTTC.

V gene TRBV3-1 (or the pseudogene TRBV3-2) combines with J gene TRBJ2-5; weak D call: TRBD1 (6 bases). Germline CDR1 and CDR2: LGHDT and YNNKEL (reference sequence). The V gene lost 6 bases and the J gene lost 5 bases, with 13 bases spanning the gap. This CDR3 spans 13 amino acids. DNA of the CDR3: TGTGCCAGCAGGCCCCAGGGGTCGGAGACCCAGTACTTC. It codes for CASRPQGSETQYF.

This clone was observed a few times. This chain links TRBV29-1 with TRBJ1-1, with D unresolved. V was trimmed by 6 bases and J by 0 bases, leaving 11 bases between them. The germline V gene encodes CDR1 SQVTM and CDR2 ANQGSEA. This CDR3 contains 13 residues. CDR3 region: CSVAQSLNTEAFF. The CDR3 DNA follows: TGCAGCGTGGCCCAGTCTCTGAACACTGAAGCTTTCTTT.

CDR3 region: CASSLSTGAAGEQYF. CDR3 coding DNA: TGTGCCAGCAGTTTATCCACAGGGGCGGCGGGGGAGCAGTACTTC. The chain recombines TRBV27 with TRBJ2-7; D might be TRBD1 (7 bases). V was clipped by 0 bases and J by 7 bases, with 16 bases between them. This CDR3 region has 15 residues. Germline V gene lookup returns CDR1 MNHEY and CDR2 SMNVEV (reference sequence).

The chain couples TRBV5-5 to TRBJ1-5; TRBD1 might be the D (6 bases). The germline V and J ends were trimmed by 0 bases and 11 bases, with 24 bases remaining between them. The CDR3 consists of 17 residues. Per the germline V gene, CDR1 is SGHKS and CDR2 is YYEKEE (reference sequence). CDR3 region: CASSLEGLPQGPSAQHF. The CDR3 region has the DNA TGTGCCAGCAGCTTGGAGGGGCTCCCTCAGGGGCCCTCAGCCCAGCATTTT. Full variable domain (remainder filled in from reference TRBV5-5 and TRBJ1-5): DAGVTQSPTHLIKTRGQQVTLRCSPISGHKSVSWYQQVLGQGPQFIFQYYEKEERGRGNFPDRFSARQFPNYSSELNVNALLLGDSALYLCASSLEGLPQGPSAQHFGDGTRLSIL.

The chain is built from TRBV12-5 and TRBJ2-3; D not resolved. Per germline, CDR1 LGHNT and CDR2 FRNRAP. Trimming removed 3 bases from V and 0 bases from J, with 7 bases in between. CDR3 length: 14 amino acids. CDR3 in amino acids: CASGLSVSTDTQYF. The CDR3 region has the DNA TGTGCTAGTGGTTTATCGGTGAGCACAGATACGCAGTATTTT. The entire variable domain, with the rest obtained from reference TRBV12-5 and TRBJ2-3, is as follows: DARVTQTPRHKVTEMGQEVTMRCQPILGHNTVFWYRQTMMQGLELLAYFRNRAPLDDSGMPKDRFSAEMPDATLATLKIQPSEPRDSAVYFCASGLSVSTDTQYFGPGTRLTVL.